The entry that follows covers one T cell receptor beta chain sequence. The table came from immunoSEQ multiplex PCR; TCRdb's copy has only in-frame clones and leaves some out. The table records around 93,000 clones, more than 90% of them present only once. This sample stems from a study of control samples from healthy donors and cancer patients. The CDR3 totals 17 residues. The germline gives CDR1 SEHNR, CDR2 FQNEAQ (reference sequence). After removal of 7 bases from V and 4 bases from J, the junction contained 13 bases not matched to a gene. This TCR came from a human donor in good health. The donor label of this sample is uncertain. Sequences were obtained from blood. The chain recombines TRBV7-9 with TRBJ2-1; 10 bases map to TRBD1. The chain's CDR3 is CASIRSTGTGAYNEQFF. For the CDR3, the DNA is TGTGCCAGCATCAGAAGTACCGGGACAGGGGCTTACAATGAGCAGTTCTTC.